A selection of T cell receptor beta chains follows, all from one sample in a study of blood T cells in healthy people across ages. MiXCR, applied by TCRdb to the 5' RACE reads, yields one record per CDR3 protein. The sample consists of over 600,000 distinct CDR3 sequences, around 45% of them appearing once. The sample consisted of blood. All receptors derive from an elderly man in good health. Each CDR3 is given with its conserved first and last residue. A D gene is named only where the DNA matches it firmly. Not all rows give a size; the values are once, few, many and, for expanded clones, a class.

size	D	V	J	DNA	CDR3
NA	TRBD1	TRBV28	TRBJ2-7	TGTGCCAGCAGCTTGGTCGACAGGGGCTCCTACGAGCAGTACTTC	CASSLVDRGSYEQYF
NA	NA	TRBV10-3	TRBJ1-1	TGTGCCATCAGGTTGGACAGTAACACTGAAGCTTTCTTT	CAIRLDSNTEAFF
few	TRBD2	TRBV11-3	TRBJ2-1	TGTGCCAGCAGCTTAGAGAGCCTAGCGGTAAACAATGAGCAGTTCTTC	CASSLESLAVNNEQFF
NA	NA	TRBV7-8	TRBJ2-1	TGTGCCAGCAGCTCCTCAGCGGCGGGAACCTACAATGAGCAGTTCTTC	CASSSSAAGTYNEQFF
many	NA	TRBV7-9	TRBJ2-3	TGTGCCAGCAGCCCTCCGGGACTGAGCACAGATACGCAGTATTTT	CASSPPGLSTDTQYF
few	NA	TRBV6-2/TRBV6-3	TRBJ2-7	TGTGCCAGCAGTAGCCTTGTCGGGAGTGCGTATGAGCAGTACTTC	CASSSLVGSAYEQYF
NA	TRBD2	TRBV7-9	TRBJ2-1	TGTGCCAGCCCCATAGGGTCTAGCGGGAGTCCCTCTAGCTCCTACAATGAGCAGTTCTTC	CASPIGSSGSPSSSYNEQFF
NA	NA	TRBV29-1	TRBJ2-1	TGCAGTCCACGGGGTAGCGGTGATGAGCAGTTCTTC	CSPRGSGDEQFF
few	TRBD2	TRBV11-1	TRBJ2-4	TGTGCCAGCAGCCCCCGGGCTAGCGGGGTAAACATTCAGTACTTC	CASSPRASGVNIQYF
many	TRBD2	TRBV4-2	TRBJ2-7	TGTGCCAGCAGCCAAGAACTAGCGGGACTCCTCGGCGAGCAGTACTTC	CASSQELAGLLGEQYF
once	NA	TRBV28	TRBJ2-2	NA	CASSFGQGAIGEPFF
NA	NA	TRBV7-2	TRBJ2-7	TGTGCCAGCAGCTCCCCGGAGGGGGGGACTATTTACAATGAGCAGTACTTC	CASSSPEGGTIYNEQYF
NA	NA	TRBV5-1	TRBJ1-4	TGCGCCAGCAGCTTGGACTTGGCAACTAATGAAAAACTGTTTTTT	CASSLDLATNEKLFF
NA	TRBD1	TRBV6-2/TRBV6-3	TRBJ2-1	TGTGCCAGCAGCCGACAGGGGGCTACCTACAATGAGCAGTTCTTC	CASSRQGATYNEQFF
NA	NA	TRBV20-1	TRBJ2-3	TGCAGTGCAGTCGGGGCAGGGAGCACAGATACGCAGTATTTT	CSAVGAGSTDTQYF
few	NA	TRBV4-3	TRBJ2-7	TGCGCCAGCAGCCGAAAACAGGGAGTAGGCTACGAGCAGTACTTC	CASSRKQGVGYEQYF
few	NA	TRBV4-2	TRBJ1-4	TGTGCCAGCAGCCTGAGCCGGGTAGAACTGTTTTTT	CASSLSRVELFF
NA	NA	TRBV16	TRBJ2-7	TGTGCCAGCAGCCAAGCGGCGCGCGAGCAGTACTTC	CASSQAAREQYF
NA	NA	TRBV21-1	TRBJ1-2	TGTGCCAGCAGCAAAGAGGATGGGCAGCCCGCCAGTGGCTACACCTTC	CASSKEDGQPASGYTF
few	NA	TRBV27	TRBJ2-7	TGTGCCAGCAGTTTAAACGTTGCGGGGGCCCCCTACGAGCAGTACTTC	CASSLNVAGAPYEQYF
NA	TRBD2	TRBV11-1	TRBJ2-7	TGTGCCAGCAGCTTAAAACTAGCGGGAGCTATGGGCTCCTACGAGCAGTACTTC	CASSLKLAGAMGSYEQYF
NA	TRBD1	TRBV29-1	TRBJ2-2	TGCAGCGTTAGCAGGGGGCGAGCCACCGGGGAGCTGTTTTTT	CSVSRGRATGELFF
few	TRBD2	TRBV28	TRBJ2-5	TGTGCCAGCAGACCGGGACTAGCGGGAGGGTGGCAGTACTTC	CASRPGLAGGWQYF
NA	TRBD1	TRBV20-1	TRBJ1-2	TGCAGTGCTAGCCCCCAACCCGGACAGGGGAGCCATGGCTACACCTTC	CSASPQPGQGSHGYTF
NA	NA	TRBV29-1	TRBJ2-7	TGCAGCGTTGTTGGACCTTCCGAGCAGTACTTC	CSVVGPSEQYF
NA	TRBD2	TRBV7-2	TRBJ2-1	TGTGCCAGCAGCTTCCTTCCTAGCGGAAGCTCCTACAATGAGCAGTTCTTC	CASSFLPSGSSYNEQFF
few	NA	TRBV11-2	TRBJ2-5	TGTGCCAGCAGCTTAGAGAGATACAATGAGCAGTACTTC	CASSLERYNEQYF
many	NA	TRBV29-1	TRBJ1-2	TGCAGCGTTGAGAGCAGGGCGGAAAGTGGCTACACCTTC	CSVESRAESGYTF
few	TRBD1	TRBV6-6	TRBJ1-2	TGTGCCAGCAGCCGAACCGGGACAGGGGTTGCGCGCTATGGCTACACCTTC	CASSRTGTGVARYGYTF
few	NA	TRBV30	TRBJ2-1	TGTGCCTGGAGTGTTTGGAGCAGTAGCTCCTACAATGAGCAGTTCTTC	CAWSVWSSSSYNEQFF
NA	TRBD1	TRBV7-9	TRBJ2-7	TGTGCCAGCAGCCCCCCGGGACAGGGGGCTCGCGAGCAGTACTTC	CASSPPGQGAREQYF
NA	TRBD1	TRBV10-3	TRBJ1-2	TGTGCCATCAGTGAGTCACGGACAGGGGGCTGGTATGGCTACACCTTC	CAISESRTGGWYGYTF
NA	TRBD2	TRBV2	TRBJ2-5	TGTGCCAGCAGTGTTCCCGGGACTAGCGGGATAGAGACCCAGTACTTC	CASSVPGTSGIETQYF
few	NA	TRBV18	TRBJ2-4	TGTGCCAGCTCACCCGGGGAAACAGGGAGGCTTCAGTACTTC	CASSPGETGRLQYF
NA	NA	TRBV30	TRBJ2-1	TGTGCCGGGGACTCAGGGGGAGAGGAGCAGTTCTTC	CAGDSGGEEQFF
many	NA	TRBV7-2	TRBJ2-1	TGTGCCAGCAGCCCCGTCGCCTACAATGAGCAGTTCTTC	CASSPVAYNEQFF
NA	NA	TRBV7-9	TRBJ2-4	TGTGCCAGCAGCTTAGGGGGGCCCCTAAACATTCAGTACTTC	CASSLGGPLNIQYF
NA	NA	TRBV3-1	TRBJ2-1	TGTGCCAGCAGCCCCGCGCCTAGCAGTGAGCAGTTCTTC	CASSPAPSSEQFF
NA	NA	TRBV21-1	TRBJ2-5	TGTGCCAGCAGCAAGATGGGCCCCCTTGCGACCCAGTACTTC	CASSKMGPLATQYF
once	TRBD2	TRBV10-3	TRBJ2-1	TGTGCCATCAGTCCTAGCGGGATACCCCACAATGAGCAGTTCTTC	CAISPSGIPHNEQFF
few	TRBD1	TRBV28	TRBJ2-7	TGTGCCAGCAGTACCCGGACAGGGGGCTCGTACAATGAGCAGTACTTC	CASSTRTGGSYNEQYF
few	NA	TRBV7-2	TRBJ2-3	TGTGCCAGCAGCTTCCGACTAGCAGATACGCAGTATTTT	CASSFRLADTQYF
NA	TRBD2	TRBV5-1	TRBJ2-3	TGCGCCAGCAGCTTGGAGCAGCGGGAGTACCCAGATACGCAGTATTTT	CASSLEQREYPDTQYF
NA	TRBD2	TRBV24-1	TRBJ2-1	TGTACCACCAGTGATCGTAGCGGGAGGGCCCTCAATGAGCAGTTCTTC	CTTSDRSGRALNEQFF
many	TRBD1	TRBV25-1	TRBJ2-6	TGTGCCAGGAGAAGGGACAGCCGCACACCCTACTCTGGGGCCAACGTCCTGACTTTC	CARRRDSRTPYSGANVLTF
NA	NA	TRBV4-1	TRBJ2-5	TGCGCCAGCAGCCAAGATCTTCCCCAGAGGGGTCAAGAGACCCAGTACTTC	CASSQDLPQRGQETQYF
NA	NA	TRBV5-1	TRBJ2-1	TGCGCCAGCAGAACAAGCTCAAGCTCCTACAATGAGCAGTTCTTC	CASRTSSSSYNEQFF
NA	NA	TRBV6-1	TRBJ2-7	TGTGCCAGCAGTGAATTGTCAGCAAGCTCCTACGAGCAGTACTTC	CASSELSASSYEQYF
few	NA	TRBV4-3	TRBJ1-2	TGCGCCAGCAGCCAAGAGGGAACTAACTATGGCTACACCTTC	CASSQEGTNYGYTF
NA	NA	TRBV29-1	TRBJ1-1	TGCAGCGTCCTAGGGTACGGGTCAGCTTTCTTT	CSVLGYGSAFF
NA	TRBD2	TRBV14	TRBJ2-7	TGTGCCAGCAGCCCGACTAGCTTTTACGAGCAGTACTTC	CASSPTSFYEQYF
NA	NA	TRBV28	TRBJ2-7	TGTGCCAGCAGAGCCCCCGGGGGTATCAACGAGCAGTACTTC	CASRAPGGINEQYF
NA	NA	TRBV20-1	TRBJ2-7	TGCAGTACTCTGGGGCAGGGCTACGAGCAGTACTTC	CSTLGQGYEQYF
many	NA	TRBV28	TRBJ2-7	TGTGCCAGCAGTTTGCAGTCCTACGAGCAGTACTTC	CASSLQSYEQYF
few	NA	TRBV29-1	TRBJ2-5	TGCAGCGTGCAGGGGACGGGTCAAGAGACCCAGTACTTC	CSVQGTGQETQYF
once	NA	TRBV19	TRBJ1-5	TGTGCCAGTAGTACACCGGGGGGGTATCAGCCCCAGCATTTT	CASSTPGGYQPQHF
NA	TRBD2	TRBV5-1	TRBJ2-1	TGCGCCAGCAGCTTGGCCGCGGGAGGGGATGAGCAGTTCTTC	CASSLAAGGDEQFF